One sample yielded the 7 T cell receptor beta chains listed below, sequenced in a study of blood T cell repertoires in COVID-19. Method: immunoSEQ multiplex PCR; TCRdb's copy keeps in-frame clones and lacks some. This table holds 150,000 to 200,000 clones, about 84% found once. Sequenced sample: peripheral blood. These receptors were obtained from a woman in her 30s with acute or convalescent COVID-19.

CDR3 nucleotide sequence: TGTGCCAGCAGTCCAGGGGGTGGTTACGAGCAGTACTTC. Protein sequence: CASSPGGGYEQYF. The chain couples TRBV6-5 to TRBJ2-7, with TRBD1 matching 7 bases. After removal of 5 bases from V and 4 bases from J, the junction contained 5 bases not matched to a gene. The CDR3 runs 13 residues. Germline values: CDR1 MNHEY, CDR2 SVGAGI.

This chain joins TRBV21-1 and TRBJ2-1; TRBD1 is the table's D call and was not checked against the DNA. TRBV21-1 is classified as a pseudogene. The CDR3 is made up of 16 amino acids. CDR3 amino acids: CASSNPLRRGHNEQFF. In DNA form, the CDR3 reads TGTGCCAGCAGCAATCCATTGCGGAGGGGGCACAATGAGCAGTTCTTC.

This sequence joins TRBV4-1 and TRBJ2-2, with 12 bases that match TRBD2. V shed 5 bases and J 9 bases; nucleotides not matched to a gene: 7. This CDR3 contains 15 residues. The germline gives CDR1 MGHRA, CDR2 YSYEKL. This CDR3 reads CASSIASGGARELFF. The CDR3 DNA sequence: TGCGCCAGCAGCATCGCTAGCGGGGGGGCCCGGGAGCTGTTTTTT.

The chain joins TRBV9 to TRBJ2-7; possibly TRBD2 for D (5 bases). The CDR3 covers 14 residues. Trimming removed 2 bases from V and 7 bases from J, with 16 bases in between. CDR1 and CDR2 (germline): SGDLS, YYNGEE. The DNA for the CDR3 is TGTGCCAGCAGCGTTACAGCCATCCCGGGAGAGCAGTACTTC. This encodes CASSVTAIPGEQYF.

The chain joins TRBV10-1 to TRBJ2-7; D is undetermined. The CDR3 is 12 amino acids. Deletions cut 3 bases from V and 10 bases from J, with 13 bases between. Germline CDR1 is WNHNN and CDR2 is SYGVQD (reference sequence). DNA of the CDR3: TGCGCCAGCAGTGATTCGGCAGGCAATCAGTACTTC. Encoded protein: CASSDSAGNQYF.

The chain combines TRBV4-1 with TRBJ1-1; 12 positions match TRBD1. Trimming removed 6 bases from V and 5 bases from J; junction bases left unmatched: 4. The CDR3 extends over 14 amino acids. CDR1 and CDR2 from the germline V gene are MGHRA and YSYEKL. The CDR3 region is CASRGQGAKTEAFF. The CDR3, as DNA: TGCGCCAGCAGGGGACAGGGGGCAAAGACTGAAGCTTTCTTT.

CDR3: CASSGGRYYGYTF. DNA of the CDR3: TGTGCCAGCAGTGGAGGTCGGTACTATGGCTACACCTTC. The chain links TRBV6-2 or TRBV6-3 to TRBJ1-2, with D hard to call. Trimming took 5 bases from V and 3 from J, leaving 10 bases between them. Germline lookup yields CDR1 MNHEY and CDR2 SVGEGT. The CDR3 runs 13 residues.